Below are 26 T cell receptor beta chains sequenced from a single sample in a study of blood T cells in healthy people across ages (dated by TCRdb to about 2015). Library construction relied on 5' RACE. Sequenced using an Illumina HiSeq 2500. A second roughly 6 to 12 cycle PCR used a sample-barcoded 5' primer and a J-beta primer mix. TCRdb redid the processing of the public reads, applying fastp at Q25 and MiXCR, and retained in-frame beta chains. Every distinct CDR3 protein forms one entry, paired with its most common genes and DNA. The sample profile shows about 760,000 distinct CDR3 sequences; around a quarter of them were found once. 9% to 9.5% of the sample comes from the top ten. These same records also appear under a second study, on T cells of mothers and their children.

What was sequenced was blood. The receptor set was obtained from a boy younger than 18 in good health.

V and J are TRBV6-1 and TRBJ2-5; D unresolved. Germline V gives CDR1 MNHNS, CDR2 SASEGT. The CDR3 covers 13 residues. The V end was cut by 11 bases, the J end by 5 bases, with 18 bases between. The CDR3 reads CAGQLGPAETQYF. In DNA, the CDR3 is TGTGCCGGCCAACTTGGGCCCGCCGAGACCCAGTACTTC.

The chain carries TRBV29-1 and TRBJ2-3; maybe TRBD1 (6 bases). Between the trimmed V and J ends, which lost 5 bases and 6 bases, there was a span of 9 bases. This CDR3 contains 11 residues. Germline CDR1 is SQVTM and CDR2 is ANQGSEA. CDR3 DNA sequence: TGCAGCGTTCTCCAGGGGGATACGCAGTATTTT. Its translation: CSVLQGDTQYF.

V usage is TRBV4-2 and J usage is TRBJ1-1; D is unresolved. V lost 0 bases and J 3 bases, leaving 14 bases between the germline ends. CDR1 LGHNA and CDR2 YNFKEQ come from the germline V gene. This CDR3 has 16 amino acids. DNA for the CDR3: TGTGCCAGCAGCCAAGATGAATTCGGGTCCTACACTGAAGCTTTCTTT. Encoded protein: CASSQDEFGSYTEAFF.

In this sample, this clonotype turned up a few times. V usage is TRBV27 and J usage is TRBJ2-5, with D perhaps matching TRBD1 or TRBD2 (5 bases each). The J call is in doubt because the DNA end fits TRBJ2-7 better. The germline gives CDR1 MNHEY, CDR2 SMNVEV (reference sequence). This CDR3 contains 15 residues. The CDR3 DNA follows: TGTGCCAGCAGTCCAATAGGGACGGCTTCCTACGAGCAGTACTTC. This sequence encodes CASSPIGTASYEQYF.

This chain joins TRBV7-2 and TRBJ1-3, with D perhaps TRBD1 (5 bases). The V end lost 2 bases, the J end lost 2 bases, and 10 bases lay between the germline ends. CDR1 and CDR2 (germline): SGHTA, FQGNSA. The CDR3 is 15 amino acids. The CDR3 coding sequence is TGTGCCAGCAGCTTAAAGGGGATGACTGGAAACACCATATATTTT. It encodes CASSLKGMTGNTIYF.

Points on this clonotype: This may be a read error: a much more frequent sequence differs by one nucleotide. The CDR3 nucleotides are TGTGCCAGCAGCTTAAGGCTGCTAGCGGGAGTGAGAGGGACCCAGTACTTC. It is translated as CASSLRLLAGVRGTQYF. The chain uses TRBV7-2 and TRBJ2-5, with TRBD2 identical over 10 bases. The germline V gene encodes CDR1 SGHTA and CDR2 FQGNSA. The CDR3 is 17 amino acids. Germline trimming cut 2 bases from V and 7 bases from J; bases unmatched to any gene: 13.

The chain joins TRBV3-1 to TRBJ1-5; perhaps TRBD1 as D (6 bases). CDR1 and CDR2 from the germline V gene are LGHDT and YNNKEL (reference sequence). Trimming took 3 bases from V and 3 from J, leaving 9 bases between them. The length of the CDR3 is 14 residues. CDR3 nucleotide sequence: TGTGCCAGCAGCCAGACAGGCGACAATCAGCCCCAGCATTTT. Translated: CASSQTGDNQPQHF.

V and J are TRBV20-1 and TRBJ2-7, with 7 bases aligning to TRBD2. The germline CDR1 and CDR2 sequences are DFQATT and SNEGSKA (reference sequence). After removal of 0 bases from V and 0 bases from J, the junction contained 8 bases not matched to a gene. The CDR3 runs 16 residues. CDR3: CSARDLASGISYEQYF. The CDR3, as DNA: TGCAGTGCTAGAGATTTGGCTAGCGGAATCTCCTACGAGCAGTACTTC.

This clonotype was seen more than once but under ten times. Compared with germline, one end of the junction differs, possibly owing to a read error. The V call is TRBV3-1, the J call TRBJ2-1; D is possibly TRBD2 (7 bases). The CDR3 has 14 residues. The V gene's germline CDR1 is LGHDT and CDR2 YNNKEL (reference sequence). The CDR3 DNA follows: TGTGTCAGCAGCCGGCAGGGGACTATCAATGAGCAGTTCTTC. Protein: CVSSRQGTINEQFF.

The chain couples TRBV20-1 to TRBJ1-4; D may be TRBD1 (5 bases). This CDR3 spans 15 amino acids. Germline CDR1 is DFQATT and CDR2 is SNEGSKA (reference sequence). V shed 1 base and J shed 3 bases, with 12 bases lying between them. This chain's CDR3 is CSARGRGTANEKLFF. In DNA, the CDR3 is TGCAGTGCTAGAGGCCGCGGGACGGCTAATGAAAAACTGTTTTTT.

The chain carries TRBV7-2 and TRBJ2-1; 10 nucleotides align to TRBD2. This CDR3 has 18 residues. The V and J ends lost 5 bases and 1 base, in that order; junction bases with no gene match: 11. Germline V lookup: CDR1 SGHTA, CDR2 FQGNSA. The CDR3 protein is CASSQTASGGPSYNEQFF. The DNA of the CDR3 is TGTGCCAGCAGCCAGACGGCTAGCGGGGGCCCGTCCTACAATGAGCAGTTCTTC.

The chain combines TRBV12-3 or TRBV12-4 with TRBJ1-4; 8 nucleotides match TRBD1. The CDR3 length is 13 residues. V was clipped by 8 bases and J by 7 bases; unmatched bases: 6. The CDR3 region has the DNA TGTGCCAGCGGTAAACAGGGGGGTGAAAAACTGTTTTTT. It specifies CASGKQGGEKLFF.

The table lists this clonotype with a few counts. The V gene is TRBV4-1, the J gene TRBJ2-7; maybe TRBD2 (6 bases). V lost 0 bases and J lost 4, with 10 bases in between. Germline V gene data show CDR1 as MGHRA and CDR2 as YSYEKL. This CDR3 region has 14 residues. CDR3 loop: CASSQDRRGYEQYF. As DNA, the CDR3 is TGCGCCAGCAGCCAAGATCGGAGGGGTTACGAGCAGTACTTC.

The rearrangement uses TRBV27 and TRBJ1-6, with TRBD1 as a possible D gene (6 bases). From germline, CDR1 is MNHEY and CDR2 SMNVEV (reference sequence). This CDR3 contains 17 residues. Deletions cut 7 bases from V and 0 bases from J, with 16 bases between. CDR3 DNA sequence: TGTGCCAGCACCCCAGGGGTGGGGGTCTCCTATAATTCACCCCTCCACTTT. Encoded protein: CASTPGVGVSYNSPLHF.

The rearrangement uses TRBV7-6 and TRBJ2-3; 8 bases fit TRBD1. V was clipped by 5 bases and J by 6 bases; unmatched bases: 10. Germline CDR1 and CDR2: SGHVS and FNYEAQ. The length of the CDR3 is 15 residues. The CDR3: CASSALGTGGDTQYF. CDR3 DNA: TGTGCCAGCAGCGCGCTTGGGACAGGCGGTGATACGCAGTATTTT.

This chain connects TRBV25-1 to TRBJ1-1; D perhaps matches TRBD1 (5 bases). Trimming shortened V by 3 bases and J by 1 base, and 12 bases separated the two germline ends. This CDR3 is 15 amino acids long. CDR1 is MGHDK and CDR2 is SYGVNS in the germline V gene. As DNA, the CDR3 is TGTGCCAGCAGTGAGGGCTGGGGACGGAACACTGAAGCTTTCTTT. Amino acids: CASSEGWGRNTEAFF.

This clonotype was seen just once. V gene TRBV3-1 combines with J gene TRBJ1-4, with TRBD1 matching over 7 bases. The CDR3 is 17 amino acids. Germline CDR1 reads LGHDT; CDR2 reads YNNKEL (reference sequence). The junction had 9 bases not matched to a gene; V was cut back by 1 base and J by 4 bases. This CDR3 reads CASSQGYRGSGNEKLFF. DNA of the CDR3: TGTGCCAGCAGCCAAGGGTACAGGGGATCGGGTAATGAAAAACTGTTTTTT.

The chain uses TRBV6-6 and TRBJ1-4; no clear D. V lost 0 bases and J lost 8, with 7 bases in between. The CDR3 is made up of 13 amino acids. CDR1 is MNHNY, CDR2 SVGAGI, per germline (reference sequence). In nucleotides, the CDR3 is TGTGCCAGCAGTTACTCGACCGGGGAAAAACTGTTTTTT. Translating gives CASSYSTGEKLFF.

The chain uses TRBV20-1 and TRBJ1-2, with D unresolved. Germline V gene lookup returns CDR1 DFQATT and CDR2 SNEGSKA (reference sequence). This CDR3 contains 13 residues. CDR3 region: CSAGGISPGRYTF. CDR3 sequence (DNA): TGCAGCGCGGGAGGGATTTCCCCGGGTCGCTACACCTTC.

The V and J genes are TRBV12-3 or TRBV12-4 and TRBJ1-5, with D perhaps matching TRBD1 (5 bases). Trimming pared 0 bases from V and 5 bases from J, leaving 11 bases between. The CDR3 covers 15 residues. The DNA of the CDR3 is TGTGCCAGCAGTTTAGCCCCATTGGGGGATCAGCCCCAGCATTTT. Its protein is CASSLAPLGDQPQHF.

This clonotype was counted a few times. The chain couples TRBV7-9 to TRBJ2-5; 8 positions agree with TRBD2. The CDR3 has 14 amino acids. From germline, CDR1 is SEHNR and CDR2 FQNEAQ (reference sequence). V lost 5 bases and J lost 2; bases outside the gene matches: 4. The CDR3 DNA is TGTGCCAGCAGCCCCAAGCGGGGGCAAGAGACCCAGTACTTC. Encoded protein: CASSPKRGQETQYF.

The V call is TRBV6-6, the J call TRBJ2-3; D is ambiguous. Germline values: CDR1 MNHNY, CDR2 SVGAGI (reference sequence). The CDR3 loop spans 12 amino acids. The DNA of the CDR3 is TGTGCTAGCTCGGCGGTAGCAGATACGCAGTATTTT. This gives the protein CASSAVADTQYF.

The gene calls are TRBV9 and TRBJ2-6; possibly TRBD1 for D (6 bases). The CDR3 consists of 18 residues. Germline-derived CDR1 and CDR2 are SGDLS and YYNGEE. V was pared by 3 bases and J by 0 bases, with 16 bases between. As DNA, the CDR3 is TGTGCCAGCAGCGCCTCCCATACAGGGTTCTCTGGGGCCAACGTCCTGACTTTC. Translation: CASSASHTGFSGANVLTF.

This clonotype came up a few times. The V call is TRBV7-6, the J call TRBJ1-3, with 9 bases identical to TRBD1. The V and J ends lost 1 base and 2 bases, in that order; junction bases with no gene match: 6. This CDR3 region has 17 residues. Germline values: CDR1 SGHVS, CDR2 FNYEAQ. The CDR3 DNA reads TGTGCCAGCAGCTTAGTGGGACAGGGTGCAGCTGGAAACACCATATATTTT. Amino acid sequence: CASSLVGQGAAGNTIYF.

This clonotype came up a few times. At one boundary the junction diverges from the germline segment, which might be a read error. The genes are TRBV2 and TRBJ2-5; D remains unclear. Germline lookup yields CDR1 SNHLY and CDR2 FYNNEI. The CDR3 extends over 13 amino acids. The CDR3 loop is CASSVGSYNEHFF. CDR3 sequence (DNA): TGTGCCAGCAGTGTCGGCAGCTACAATGAGCATTTCTTC.

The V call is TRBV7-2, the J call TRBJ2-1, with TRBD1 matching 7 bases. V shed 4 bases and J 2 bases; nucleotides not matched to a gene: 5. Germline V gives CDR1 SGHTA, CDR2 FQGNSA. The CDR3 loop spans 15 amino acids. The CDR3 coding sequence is TGTGCCAGCAGCTCAGACAGGGTGGCCTACAATGAGCAGTTCTTC. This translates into CASSSDRVAYNEQFF.